The T cell receptor (beta chain) described here comes from a study of T cell repertoires in cytomegalovirus infection. As for the study in general: The public TCR beta signatures pointed to both CMV infection and matching HLA type.

TCRdb reanalysed the reads using MiXCR and keeps one entry per CDR3 protein. The sample records about 180,000 distinct CDR3 sequences, about 18% being singletons. This CDR3 comprises 18 residues. The V gene lost 1 base and the J gene lost 9 bases, with 28 bases spanning the gap. From germline, CDR1 is SQVTM and CDR2 ANQGSEA. The receptor comes from a human donor in good health (CMV status not recorded). Some clones in this sample may be carry-over from other donors' samples. The chain links TRBV29-1 to TRBJ2-1; D perhaps matches TRBD1 (6 bases). The sample was CD8+ T cells from PBMCs. CDR3 coding DNA: TGCAGCGTTGAAGGGCATCTAGATATGAACAGGGCTTTTACTGAGCAGTTCTTC. Encoded protein: CSVEGHLDMNRAFTEQFF.